Included here is one T cell receptor beta chain sequence, with context. Its antigen is not known. One end of the junction fails to match germline, which may point to a read error. This entry comes from a study of metastatic and nonmetastatic thyroid tumors. Study in general: Repertoires from blood and tumor or nodule tissue of malignant and benign thyroid patients were compared. Study-wide points: For both blood and tumor, malignant thyroid tumors reportedly showed significantly higher TCR beta diversity than benign nodules did.

Every patient was untreated before thyroid surgery. Under the authors' procedure: A distant-metastasis classifier for papillary thyroid cancer was built using CDR3 differences across clinicopathological groups. TCRdb ran MiXCR on the PCR reads. It is TCRdb's table, rather than the study itself, that gives the V and J calls and clone size. This sample yields around 19,000 clones, of which about a sixth are seen a single time; roughly a tenth belongs to the top ten. CDR1 is SGHTA, CDR2 FQGTGA, per germline. This CDR3 has 14 residues. The chain has TRBV7-3 and TRBJ1-6, with no clear D. The clonotype originates from a female donor with papillary thyroid cancer or a benign thyroid nodule (not recorded which). Some clones in this sample may be carry-over from other donors' samples. The specimen sequenced was tumor tissue. Here the CDR3 reads CASSSDQAGSALHF. CDR3 sequence (DNA): TGTGCCAGCAGCTCGGACCAAGCGGGTTCAGCCCTCCACTTT.